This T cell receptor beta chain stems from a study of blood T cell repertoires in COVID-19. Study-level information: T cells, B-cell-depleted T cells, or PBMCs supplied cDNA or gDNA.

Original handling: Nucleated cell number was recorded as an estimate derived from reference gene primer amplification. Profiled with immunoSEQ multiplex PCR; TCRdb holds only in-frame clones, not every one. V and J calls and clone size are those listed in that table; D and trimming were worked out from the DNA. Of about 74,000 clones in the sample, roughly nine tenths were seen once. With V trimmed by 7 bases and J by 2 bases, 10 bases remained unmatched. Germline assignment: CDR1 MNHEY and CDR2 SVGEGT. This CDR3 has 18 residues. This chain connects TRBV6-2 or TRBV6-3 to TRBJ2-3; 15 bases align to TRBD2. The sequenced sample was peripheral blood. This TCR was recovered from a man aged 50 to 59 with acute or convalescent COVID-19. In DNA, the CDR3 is TGTGCCAGCACCCCGGGACTAGCGGGGGGAGACTACACAGATACGCAGTATTTT. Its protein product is CASTPGLAGGDYTDTQYF.